The 9 T cell receptor beta chains presented below share a single source sample, sequenced in a study of cytomegalovirus exposure and HLA in healthy donors. The PCR had 60 Vbeta and 13 Jbeta primers. Assay used: immunoSEQ multiplex PCR; TCRdb lists only in-frame clones, some missing. This sample has over 150,000 clones, with roughly 78% found just once. Material: PBMCs. These receptors were collected from a woman aged 45 to 65 in good health and CMV-seropositive.

The chain carries TRBV2 and TRBJ1-3, with 9 positions matching TRBD1. The CDR3 loop spans 13 amino acids. V shed 6 bases, J shed 8 bases, and the junction held 5 bases outside the gene matches. Germline assignment: CDR1 SNHLY and CDR2 FYNNEI. The DNA for the CDR3 is TGTGCCAGCAGGGGGGACAGGGCGGACACCATATATTTT. This encodes CASRGDRADTIYF.

This clone was observed a few times. V is TRBV10-1 and J is TRBJ2-1; D may be TRBD1 (5 bases). Germline V gene data show CDR1 as WNHNN and CDR2 as SYGVQD (reference sequence). Trimming removed 3 bases from V and 8 bases from J, with 14 bases in between. The CDR3 loop spans 14 amino acids. DNA of the CDR3: TGCGCCAGCAGTGAAAGACAGACCCGGGATGAGCAGTTCTTC. Translating gives CASSERQTRDEQFF.

The chain has TRBV29-1 and TRBJ1-6; D uncertain. Germline V lookup: CDR1 SQVTM, CDR2 ANQGSEA. This CDR3 contains 14 residues. V was shortened by 6 bases and J by 2 bases, with 11 bases between the two germline ends. CDR3 amino acids: CSVSDTAYNSPLHF. In nucleotides, the CDR3 is TGCAGCGTAAGCGATACGGCCTATAATTCACCCCTCCACTTT.

Only one count was recorded for this clone. V and J are TRBV6-5 and TRBJ1-5; D remains unclear. Trimming took 6 bases from V and 5 from J, leaving 14 bases between them. Germline CDR1 MNHEY, CDR2 SVGAGI. This CDR3 has 14 amino acids. The CDR3 region has the DNA TGTGCCAGCAGGGAGGGATCCCGGTATCAGCCCCAGCATTTT. Its translation: CASREGSRYQPQHF.

This clone has only one observation. The chain employs TRBV19 and TRBJ2-3, with TRBD1 identical over 9 bases. The CDR3 sequence is 15 residues long. V lost 8 bases to trimming and J lost 4 bases; unmatched junction nucleotides: 10. Germline CDR1 LNHDA, CDR2 SQIVND (reference sequence). CDR3 protein: CASASLGTGSDTQYF. The CDR3 bases are TGTGCCAGTGCGTCGTTGGGGACAGGGTCAGATACGCAGTATTTT. The full variable domain, in which reference TRBV19 and TRBJ2-3 provide the parts outside the CDR3, is DGGITQSPKYLFRKEGQNVTLSCEQNLNHDAMYWYRQDPGQGLRLIYYSQIVNDFQKGDIAEGYSVSREKKESFPLTVTSAQKNPTAFYLCASASLGTGSDTQYFGPGTRLTVL.

The chain carries TRBV9 and TRBJ2-1; 10 nucleotides align to TRBD1. Trimming cost V 3 bases and J 7 bases; bases outside gene matches: 16. The CDR3 is 18 residues long. The germline CDR1 and CDR2 sequences are SGDLS and YYNGEE. CDR3 nucleotide sequence: TGTGCCAGCAGCGCGGAGAGACCCGACAGGGGGCTCTGGAATGAGCAGTTCTTC. It codes for CASSAERPDRGLWNEQFF.

The chain uses TRBV5-1 and TRBJ1-1; 8 bases are shared with TRBD1. Germline-derived CDR1 and CDR2 are SGHRS and YFSETQ. The CDR3 contains 15 residues. V shed 5 bases and J 5 bases; nucleotides not matched to a gene: 11. The CDR3 spells CASRRTGRPGTEAFF. The CDR3 DNA reads as TGCGCCAGCAGACGGACAGGGCGTCCGGGAACTGAAGCTTTCTTT.

This clone came up a few times. The chain carries TRBV11-2 and TRBJ2-2, with D maybe TRBD1 (5 bases). Germline V gene lookup returns CDR1 SGHAT and CDR2 FQNNGV. V was clipped by 3 bases and J by 6 bases, with 8 bases between them. The CDR3 sequence is 13 residues long. DNA of the CDR3: TGTGCCAGCAGCTTCAGGGATCCCGGGGAGCTGTTTTTT. This gives the protein CASSFRDPGELFF.

This chain connects TRBV6-6 to TRBJ1-4; TRBD1 might be the D (5 bases). The CDR3 is made up of 14 amino acids. Germline V CDR1 and CDR2: MNHNY, SVGAGI (reference sequence). The ends were cut back, 8 bases at V and 7 bases at J, with 17 bases in the middle. CDR3 loop: CASLMPGLTEKLFF. Here the CDR3 DNA reads TGTGCCAGCCTTATGCCGGGACTAACTGAAAAACTGTTTTTT.